Listed here are 25 T cell receptor beta chains from one sample, sequenced in a study of prognosis after radiotherapy for stage I lung cancer. Genomic DNA was subjected to two-round multiplex PCR for amplification of TCR beta CDR3. First-round PCR amplification was performed with primers specific to each TRBV and TRBJ gene. In TCRdb, the multiplex PCR reads were re-called with MiXCR into one record per CDR3 protein. The sample has 15,000 to 20,000 distinct CDR3 sequences, approximately 50% seen once; the top ten hold roughly 33%. Material: PBMCs, obtained before or after stereotactic body radiation therapy (not recorded which). The receptors shown here come from a donor aged 50 or older with non-small cell lung cancer.

V is TRBV6-1 and J is TRBJ2-1; 16 nucleotides agree with TRBD2. Germline CDR1 reads MNHNS; CDR2 reads SASEGT. The CDR3 totals 18 residues. Trimming took 3 bases from V and 15 from J; bases not matched to a gene: 17. The CDR3 nucleotides read TGTGCCAGCAGTGATGTCGAAGGCAGGGGACTAGCGGGAGGGAGGAGGTTCTTC. Translated, it gives CASSDVEGRGLAGGRRFF.

The chain links TRBV7-9 to TRBJ1-1, with 7 bases aligning to TRBD1. The germline V gene encodes CDR1 SEHNR and CDR2 FQNEAQ (reference sequence). The CDR3 has 13 residues. Unmatched junction bases numbered 5, after V lost 10 bases and J lost 0 bases. The CDR3 bases are TGTGCCAACGACAGGGATTTGAACACTGAAGCTTTCTTT. Its translation is CANDRDLNTEAFF. The full variable domain, with the rest looked up from reference TRBV7-9 and TRBJ1-1, is DTGVSQNPRHKITKRGQNVTFRCDPISEHNRLYWYRQTLGQGPEFLTYFQNEAQLEKSRLLSDRFSAERPKGSFSTLEIQRTEQGDSAMYLCANDRDLNTEAFFGQGTRLTVV.

As regards this clonotype: With only one base between it and a far larger clone, this is likely a read error. Here the CDR3 DNA reads TGTTCCAGCAGTGCATACGCTGGCGGCTACACCTTC. As protein: CSSSAYAGGYTF. The rearrangement links TRBV6-4 to TRBJ1-2; D is unresolved. Germline V lookup: CDR1 MRHNA, CDR2 SNTAGT. This CDR3 has 12 residues.

The V call is TRBV20-1, the J call TRBJ2-3; D might be TRBD1 (6 bases). V was shortened by 1 base and J by 5 bases, with 16 bases between the two germline ends. Germline V gene lookup returns CDR1 DFQATT and CDR2 SNEGSKA (reference sequence). This CDR3 contains 15 residues. The CDR3 DNA sequence: TGCAGTGCTAGAGGGGGGCATGGCCTGGGAGATACGCAGTATTTT. It specifies CSARGGHGLGDTQYF.

The count of this clonotype is one. One junction end does not reproduce the germline sequence, and a read error may be involved. The rearrangement joins TRBV29-1 to TRBJ1-1; maybe TRBD1 (5 bases). The CDR3 runs to 13 residues. The germline V gene has CDR1 SQVTM and CDR2 ANQGSEA. The CDR3 sequence is CSVEDGGWTESFF. The CDR3 region has the DNA TGCAGCGTTGAAGATGGGGGTTGGACTGAATCTTTCTTT.

This chain joins TRBV25-1 and TRBJ2-7, with D perhaps assigned TRBD1 or TRBD2 (6 bases each). V lost 4 bases to trimming and J lost 10 bases, with 17 bases between them. The germline gives CDR1 MGHDK, CDR2 SYGVNS. The CDR3 has 13 residues. The CDR3 DNA reads as TGTGCCAGCAGTGTTTCCGGGGGACACTATCAGTACTTC. It is translated as CASSVSGGHYQYF.

This clonotype was counted a single time. The chain employs TRBV7-3 and TRBJ1-1, with 7 positions matching TRBD1. Germline CDR1 SGHTA, CDR2 FQGTGA. The J segment lost 5 bases and the V segment lost 7 bases, leaving 7 bases of the junction unmatched. CDR3 size: 13 residues. For the CDR3, the DNA is TGTGCCAGCAACTCGACAGGGAGTACTGAAGCTTTCTTT. Protein product: CASNSTGSTEAFF.

This clonotype was seen many times. The chain is built from TRBV6-1 and TRBJ2-1; TRBD1 matches at 11 bases. The germline V gene has CDR1 MNHNS and CDR2 SASEGT. With V trimmed by 5 bases and J by 6 bases, 9 bases remained unmatched. The CDR3 extends over 16 amino acids. Here the CDR3 reads CASSLSDRGRINEQFF. The CDR3 bases are TGTGCCAGCAGTCTCTCGGACAGGGGGCGGATCAATGAGCAGTTCTTC.

There are many counts of this clonotype. The chain recombines TRBV2 with TRBJ1-2; D may be TRBD1 (5 bases). V was trimmed by 8 bases and J by 3 bases, leaving 10 bases between them. The germline V gene encodes CDR1 SNHLY and CDR2 FYNNEI. This CDR3 region has 12 residues. The CDR3 protein is CASAGTHYGYTF. CDR3 DNA sequence: TGTGCCAGCGCAGGGACCCACTATGGCTACACCTTC.

This clonotype was detected ten times or more. The genes are TRBV27 and TRBJ1-5, with no clear D. Trimming pared 0 bases from V and 0 bases from J, leaving 6 bases between. Germline V gene lookup returns CDR1 MNHEY and CDR2 SMNVEV (reference sequence). The CDR3 has 15 residues. DNA for the CDR3: TGTGCCAGCAGTTTATCGAGGTATAGCAATCAGCCCCAGCATTTT. Protein product: CASSLSRYSNQPQHF.

V and J are TRBV11-2 and TRBJ2-1; TRBD1 agrees at 7 bases. This CDR3 has 16 residues. V lost 5 bases, J lost 9 bases, and 16 bases stayed unmatched. Germline V gene sequence: CDR1 SGHAT, CDR2 FQNNGV. The CDR3 loop is CASSPLQGWGSREQFF. As DNA, the CDR3 is TGTGCCAGCAGCCCACTACAGGGGTGGGGATCGCGTGAGCAGTTCTTC.

This chain connects TRBV6-1 to TRBJ2-7; 8 bases fit TRBD1. CDR3 size: 15 residues. Per the germline V gene, CDR1 is MNHNS and CDR2 is SASEGT. After removal of 6 bases from V and 3 bases from J, the junction contained 10 bases not matched to a gene. Here the CDR3 DNA reads TGTGCCAGCAGAAAAGGGGGACAGGTCGGCTACGAGCAGTACTTC. This translates into CASRKGGQVGYEQYF.

The CDR3 DNA reads TGTGCCAGCAGTGAATACAGGGGTCCCTACGAGCAGTACTTC. It yields the protein CASSEYRGPYEQYF. This chain connects TRBV6-1 to TRBJ2-7, with 7 bases aligning to TRBD1. The V segment lost 2 bases and the J segment 2 bases; nucleotides outside the gene matches: 3. This CDR3 region has 14 residues. Looked up from germline, CDR1 is MNHNS and CDR2 is SASEGT.

The table lists this clonotype with many counts. This chain uses TRBV3-1 with TRBJ1-4; 12 nucleotides match TRBD1. Germline V gives CDR1 LGHDT, CDR2 YNNKEL (reference sequence). This CDR3 region has 15 residues. V gave up 4 bases and J gave up 8 bases; unmatched junction bases: 5. CDR3 sequence (DNA): TGTGCCAGCAGCCGAGGGACAGGGGGCGAGGAAAAACTGTTTTTT. This encodes CASSRGTGGEEKLFF.

Points on this clonotype: A read error may be the cause here, since a much bigger clone is one base away. This chain links TRBV29-1 with TRBJ1-4; D is unclear. The CDR3 length is 13 residues. Trimming removed 6 bases at V and 8 bases at J, with 16 bases between. In germline, CDR1 is SQVTM, CDR2 ANQGSEA. CDR3 protein: CSVTGPQDEKLFF. CDR3 nucleotides: TGCAGCGTCACCGGGCCCCAGGACGAAAAACTGTTTTTT.

This clonotype has a count of ten or more. One junction end does not reproduce the germline sequence, and a read error may be involved. The rearrangement joins TRBV2 to TRBJ1-4; D is undetermined. Per germline, CDR1 SNHLY and CDR2 FYNNEI. This CDR3 spans 15 amino acids. The CDR3 nucleotides are TGTGCCAGCGGTGACGAGTGGGCAACTAATGAAAAACTGTTTTTT. It encodes CASGDEWATNEKLFF.

This clonotype was picked up many times. V gene TRBV9 combines with J gene TRBJ1-2; D unclear. Trimming removed 3 bases at V and 7 bases at J, with 13 bases between. The CDR3 covers 13 residues. The germline CDR1 and CDR2 sequences are SGDLS and YYNGEE. Written as DNA, the CDR3 is TGTGCCAGCAGCGCGGGAGGTTCGGGTGGCTACACCTTC. Translating it yields CASSAGGSGGYTF.

This clonotype was seen many times. The chain carries TRBV6-1 and TRBJ2-1, with D possibly matching TRBD2 (6 bases). CDR1 is MNHNS and CDR2 is SASEGT in the germline V gene. The CDR3 has 14 amino acids. Trimming removed 6 bases from V and 7 bases from J, with 16 bases in between. CDR3 sequence reads: CASSPGLARNEQFF. In DNA, the CDR3 is TGTGCCAGCAGCCCGGGACTGGCCCGTAATGAGCAGTTCTTC.

This chain joins TRBV30 and TRBJ1-4; maybe TRBD1 (5 bases). Germline CDR1 GTSNPN, CDR2 SVGIG (reference sequence). This CDR3 comprises 15 residues. The V and J ends lost 0 bases and 2 bases respectively, with 10 bases between them. CDR3 sequence (DNA): TGTGCCTGGAGTGTAAGGGGAGTTACTAATGAAAAACTGTTTTTT. Amino acids: CAWSVRGVTNEKLFF.

Notes on this clonotype: This may be a read error: a much more frequent sequence differs by one nucleotide. This chain connects TRBV6-4 to TRBJ2-2; D is perhaps TRBD1 (5 bases). The CDR3 totals 14 residues. CDR1 MRHNA and CDR2 SNTAGT come from the germline V gene. V was pared by 10 bases and J by 4 bases, with 16 bases between. For the CDR3, the DNA is TGTGCCACCACATTGGAAAGGGGCACCGGGGAGCTGTTTTTT. It codes for CATTLERGTGELFF.

This clonotype was found many times. V and J are TRBV12-3 or TRBV12-4 and TRBJ1-2; D gene ambiguous. V shed 3 bases and J shed 6 bases, with 14 bases lying between them. This CDR3 is built from 14 residues. CDR3 sequence reads: CASSFTALSHGYTF. The CDR3 DNA follows: TGTGCCAGCAGTTTTACGGCCCTATCCCATGGCTACACCTTC.

This chain connects TRBV7-2 to TRBJ2-7; D uncertain. CDR1 and CDR2 (germline): SGHTA, FQGNSA. The CDR3 sequence is 14 residues long. Deletions cut 5 bases from V and 0 bases from J, with 11 bases between. CDR3 DNA: TGTGCCAGCAGCCCCTCCCGAAGCTCCTACGAGCAGTACTTC. Translating gives CASSPSRSSYEQYF.

This clonotype was recorded many times. The V gene is TRBV5-4, the J gene TRBJ2-2; D gene uncertain. CDR3 length: 14 amino acids. V was shortened by 3 bases and J by 5 bases, with 11 bases between the two germline ends. Germline CDR1 and CDR2: SGHNT and YYREEE (reference sequence). Here the CDR3 DNA reads TGTGCCAGCAGCTCTCAAACTGGTACCGGGGAGCTGTTTTTT. Translation: CASSSQTGTGELFF.

The chain uses TRBV5-1 and TRBJ2-1; D not certain. The CDR3 has 16 amino acids. The V end lost 1 base, the J end lost 7 bases, and 18 bases lay between the germline ends. Germline values: CDR1 SGHRS, CDR2 YFSETQ. Here the CDR3 DNA reads TGCGCCAGCAGCTTGAGAGTCGGAACCAAGAGGAATGAGCAGTTCTTC. This sequence encodes CASSLRVGTKRNEQFF.

This chain links TRBV20-1 with TRBJ2-1; TRBD1 matches 7 bases. This CDR3 contains 14 residues. Unmatched junction bases numbered 10, after V lost 5 bases and J lost 6 bases. Per the germline V gene, CDR1 is DFQATT and CDR2 is SNEGSKA (reference sequence). CDR3 DNA sequence: TGCAGTGCTCAACAGGGGTCATGGGGCAATGAGCAGTTCTTC. Its translation is CSAQQGSWGNEQFF.